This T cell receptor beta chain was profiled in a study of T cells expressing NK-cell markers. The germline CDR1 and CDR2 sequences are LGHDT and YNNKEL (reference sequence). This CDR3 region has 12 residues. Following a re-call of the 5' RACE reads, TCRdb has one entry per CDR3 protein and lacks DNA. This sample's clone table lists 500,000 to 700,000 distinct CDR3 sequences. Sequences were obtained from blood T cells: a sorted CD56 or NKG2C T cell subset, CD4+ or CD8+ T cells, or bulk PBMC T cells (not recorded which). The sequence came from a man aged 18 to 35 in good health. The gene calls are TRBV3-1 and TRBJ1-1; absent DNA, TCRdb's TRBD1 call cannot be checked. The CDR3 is CASMGVVTEAFF.